This T cell receptor beta chain was observed in a study of cytomegalovirus exposure and HLA in healthy donors. At the level of the study: The roughly 130 validation repertoires used the same platform as the roughly 670 first-cohort repertoires, a later analysis reported.

Per the germline V gene, CDR1 is SGHTA and CDR2 is FQGNSA. The CDR3 loop spans 15 amino acids. After removal of 5 bases from V and 2 bases from J, the junction contained 9 bases not matched to a gene. Repertoires were generated with immunoSEQ multiplex PCR, while TCRdb's copy carries only in-frame clones and drops some. Of a few hundred thousand clones detected, approximately 90% appear once; the ten largest clones hold approximately 0.95%. The donors were part of the validation cohort, which consisted of over a hundred subjects and was separate from the first cohort of several hundred subjects. This TCR came from a woman in her late teens or twenties in good health and CMV-seronegative. V and J are TRBV7-2 and TRBJ2-7; 7 bases match TRBD1. Specimen: PBMCs. The CDR3 region is CASSPRQGLTYEQYF. CDR3 sequence (DNA): TGTGCCAGCAGCCCCCGACAGGGATTAACCTACGAGCAGTACTTC.